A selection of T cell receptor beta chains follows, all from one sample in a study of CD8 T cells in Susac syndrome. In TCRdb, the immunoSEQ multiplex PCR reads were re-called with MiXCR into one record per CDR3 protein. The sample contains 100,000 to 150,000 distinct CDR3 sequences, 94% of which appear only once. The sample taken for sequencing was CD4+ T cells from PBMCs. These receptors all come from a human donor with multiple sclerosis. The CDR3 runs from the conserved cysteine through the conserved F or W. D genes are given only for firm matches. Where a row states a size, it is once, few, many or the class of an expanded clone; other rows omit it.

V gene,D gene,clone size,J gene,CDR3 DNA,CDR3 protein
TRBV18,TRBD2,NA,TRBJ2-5,TGTGCCAGCTCAGCTGGACTAGCGGGAGGGATCCAAGAGACCCAGTACTTC,CASSAGLAGGIQETQYF
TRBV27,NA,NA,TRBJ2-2,TGTGCCAGCAGTCCCTCCCAGGGGAACGGGGAGCTGTTTTTT,CASSPSQGNGELFF
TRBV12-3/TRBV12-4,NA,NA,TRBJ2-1,TGTGCCAGCAGCCTGAATATGGTTAATGAGCAGTTCTTC,CASSLNMVNEQFF
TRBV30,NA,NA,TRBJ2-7,TGTGCCTGGAGTCAGGTGCCGGGTGGCCCCTACGAGCAGTACTTC,CAWSQVPGGPYEQYF
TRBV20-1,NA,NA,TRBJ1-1,TGCAGTGCTCTGCAGGGATTTGAAGCTTTCTTT,CSALQGFEAFF
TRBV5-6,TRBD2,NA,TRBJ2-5,TGTGCCAGCAGCGGCGGGAGGGCGGCGACCCAGTACTTC,CASSGGRAATQYF
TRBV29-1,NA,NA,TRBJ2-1,TGCAGCGTTGAACCCAGCCTGCTCTCCTACAATGAGCAGTTCTTC,CSVEPSLLSYNEQFF
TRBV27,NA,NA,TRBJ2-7,TGTGCCAGCAGTTTGAGGGGGAGTGGGTCCTACGAGCAGTACTTC,CASSLRGSGSYEQYF
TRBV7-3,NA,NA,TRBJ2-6,TGTGCCAGCAGCTTACAACCCCGAGGATCTGGGGCCAACGTCCTGACTTTC,CASSLQPRGSGANVLTF
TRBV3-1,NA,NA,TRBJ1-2,TGTGCCAGCAGCCAAGGGGCGAATGGCTACACCTTC,CASSQGANGYTF
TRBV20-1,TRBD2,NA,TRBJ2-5,TGCAGTGGGTCGGGAGGCGGAGTAGAGACCCAGTACTTC,CSGSGGGVETQYF
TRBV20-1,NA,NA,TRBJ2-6,TGCAGTGCTACGGCAGCCGTAATTGGTACCGGGGCCAACGTCCTGACTTTC,CSATAAVIGTGANVLTF
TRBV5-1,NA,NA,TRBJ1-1,TGCGCCAGCCGGGCACAGGAAACCTACATGAACACTGAAGCTTTCTTT,CASRAQETYMNTEAFF
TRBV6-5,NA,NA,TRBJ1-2,TGTGCCAGCAGTTACTCGAAAGCTTATGGCTACACCTTC,CASSYSKAYGYTF
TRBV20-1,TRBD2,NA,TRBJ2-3,TGCAGTGCTGAGGGAGGGCAACGCACAGATACGCAGTATTTT,CSAEGGQRTDTQYF
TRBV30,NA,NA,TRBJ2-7,TGTGCCTGGAGTGGTTTGGGGGCTTGGTACGAGCAGTACTTC,CAWSGLGAWYEQYF
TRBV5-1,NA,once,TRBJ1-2,TGCGCCAGCAGCTTGGGAGGGGCAATCTACACCTTC,CASSLGGAIYTF
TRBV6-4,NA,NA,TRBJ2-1,TGTGCCAGCAGTGAAGGGCAGGTGGGGTACAATGAGCAGTTCTTC,CASSEGQVGYNEQFF
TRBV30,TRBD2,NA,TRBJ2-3,TGTGCCTGGAGTGTACTAGCGGGAGACACAGATACGCAGTATTTT,CAWSVLAGDTDTQYF
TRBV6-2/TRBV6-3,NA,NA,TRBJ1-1,TGTGCCAGCAGTATGCCGGGGCTCAGGATTGAAGCTTTCTTT,CASSMPGLRIEAFF
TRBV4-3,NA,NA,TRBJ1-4,TGCGCCAGCAGCCAAGAAGGAAGGGTCCGCTCCCCGGGTGAAAAACTGTTTTTT,CASSQEGRVRSPGEKLFF
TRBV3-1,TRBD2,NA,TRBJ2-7,TGTGCCAGCAGCCAATTTAGCGGGAGTGTAAGCGAGCAGTACTTC,CASSQFSGSVSEQYF
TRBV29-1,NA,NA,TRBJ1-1,TGCAGCGTTGAACGGGGGGCAGTCACTGAAGCTTTCTTT,CSVERGAVTEAFF
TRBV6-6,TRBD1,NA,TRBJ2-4,TGTGCCAGCAGTTACTACGGACAGGGAGACATTCAGTACTTC,CASSYYGQGDIQYF
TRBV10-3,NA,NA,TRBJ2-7,TGTGCCATCAGTTGGACACAGTCCTACGAGCAGTACTTC,CAISWTQSYEQYF
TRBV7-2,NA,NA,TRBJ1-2,TGTGCCAGCAGTTCCCACGGGGTATTCTATGGCTACACCTTC,CASSSHGVFYGYTF
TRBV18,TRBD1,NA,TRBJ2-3,TGTGCCAGCTCCCCCGACAGGGGGCGGGCAGATACGCAGTATTTT,CASSPDRGRADTQYF
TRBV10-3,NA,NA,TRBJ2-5,TGTGCCATCAGTGAGGATCTAGGGGCCGAGGCCCAGTACTTC,CAISEDLGAEAQYF
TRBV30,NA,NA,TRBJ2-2,TGTGCCTGGAACGGGGGATCGACTTCGAACACCGGGGAGCTGTTTTTT,CAWNGGSTSNTGELFF
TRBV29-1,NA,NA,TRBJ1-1,TGCAGCGTCCGACAGGTCCTGAACACTGAAGCTTTCTTT,CSVRQVLNTEAFF
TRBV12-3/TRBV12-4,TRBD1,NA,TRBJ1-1,TGTGCCAGCAGTTTGATCGGACAGGCAAATACTGAAGCTTTCTTT,CASSLIGQANTEAFF
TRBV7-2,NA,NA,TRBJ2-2,TGTGCCAGCAGCTTCGGACAGTTCGCAGGGGAGCTGTTTTTT,CASSFGQFAGELFF
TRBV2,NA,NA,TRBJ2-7,TGTGCCAGCAGTGAACCCAGGGACTCCTACGAGCAGTACTTC,CASSEPRDSYEQYF
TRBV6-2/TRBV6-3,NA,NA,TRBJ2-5,TGTGCCAGCAGTACTACAGGGAACCAAGAGACCCAGTACTTC,CASSTTGNQETQYF
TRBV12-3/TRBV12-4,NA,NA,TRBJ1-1,TGTGCCAGCAGTTTAGGCCCTGTAGCTTTCTTT,CASSLGPVAFF
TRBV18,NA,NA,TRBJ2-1,TGTGCCAGCTCAAAGGACAATGAGCAGTTCTTC,CASSKDNEQFF
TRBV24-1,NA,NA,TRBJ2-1,TGTGCCACCAGTGACCCTCGCGAACGAATGGGTGAGCAGTTCTTC,CATSDPRERMGEQFF
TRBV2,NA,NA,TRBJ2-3,TGTGCCAGCAGTCCGGACTTGATATACACAGATACGCAGTATTTT,CASSPDLIYTDTQYF
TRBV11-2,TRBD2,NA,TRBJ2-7,TGTGCCAGCAGCTTAGTTCGGACTAGCGGGAGTTACGAGCAGTACTTC,CASSLVRTSGSYEQYF
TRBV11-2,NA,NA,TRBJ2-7,TGTGCCAGCAGCTCCGACTCCTTAGTAGCCTACGAGCAGTACTTC,CASSSDSLVAYEQYF
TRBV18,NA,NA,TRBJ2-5,TGTGCCAGCTCTTCGGGGACGGGACGGGAGACCCAGTACTTC,CASSSGTGRETQYF
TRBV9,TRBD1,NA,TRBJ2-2,TGTGCCAGCAGCGTTCTCCAGGGGGCTAACACCGGGGAGCTGTTTTTT,CASSVLQGANTGELFF
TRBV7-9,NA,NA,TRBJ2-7,TGTGCCAGCAACCCCTTAGAACTTAAGGAGGGCTACGAGCAGTACTTC,CASNPLELKEGYEQYF
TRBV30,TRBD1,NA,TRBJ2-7,TGTGCCTGGAGTGTATTCGGGACAGGTACCTACGAGCAGTACTTC,CAWSVFGTGTYEQYF
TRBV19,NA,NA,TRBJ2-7,TGTGCCAGTAGTTCAATGACAGTACCCAACGAGCAGTACTTC,CASSSMTVPNEQYF
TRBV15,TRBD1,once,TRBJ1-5,TGTGCCACCAGCAGAGATCAGGGACAGGGGAGCAATCAGCCCCAGCATTTT,CATSRDQGQGSNQPQHF
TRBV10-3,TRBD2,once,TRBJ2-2,TGTGCCATCAGTGAGTCGGATTTTAGCGGGAGCTCCGGGGAGCTGTTTTTT,CAISESDFSGSSGELFF
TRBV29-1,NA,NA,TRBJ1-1,TGCAGCGCAGACCTAAGGGGCACTGAAGCTTTCTTT,CSADLRGTEAFF
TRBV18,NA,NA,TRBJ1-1,TGTGCCAGCTCACGGGCCTCGAACACTGAAGCTTTCTTT,CASSRASNTEAFF
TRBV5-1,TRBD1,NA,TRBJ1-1,TGCGCCAGCAGCTTAACCGGGACAGTTGACACTGAAGCTTTCTTT,CASSLTGTVDTEAFF
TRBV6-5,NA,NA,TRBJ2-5,TGTGCCAGCAGCAGACAGGCTAACCAAGAGACCCAGTACTTC,CASSRQANQETQYF
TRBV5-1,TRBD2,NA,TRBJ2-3,TGCGCCAGCAGCCGAGGCGCGGGCGCAGCGGGGGGTAGCACAGATACGCAGTATTTT,CASSRGAGAAGGSTDTQYF
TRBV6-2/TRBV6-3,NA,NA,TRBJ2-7,TGTGCCAGCAGACCCTCTGGGACGGATACCTACGAGCAGTACTTC,CASRPSGTDTYEQYF
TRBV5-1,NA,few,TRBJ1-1,TGTGCCAGCAGCTTAGCTCAGAACACTGAAGCTTTCTTT,CASSLAQNTEAFF
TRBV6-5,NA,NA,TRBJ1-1,TGTGCCAGCAGTTACTCGATCGGGAGAGGAGCTTTCTTT,CASSYSIGRGAFF
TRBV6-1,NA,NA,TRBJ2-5,TGTGCCAGCTCCTCCTCGGGCGGATTAGGAGGGCCGACCCAGTACTTC,CASSSSGGLGGPTQYF
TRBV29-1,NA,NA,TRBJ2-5,TGCAGCGTTGAAGAGATCATACAAGAGACCCAGTACTTC,CSVEEIIQETQYF
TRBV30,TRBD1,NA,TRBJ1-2,TGTGCCTGGAGTGCTGATGGACAGGGGAGGGACTACACCTTC,CAWSADGQGRDYTF
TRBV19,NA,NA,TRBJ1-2,TGTGCCAGTTATGGCTACACCTTC,CASYGYTF
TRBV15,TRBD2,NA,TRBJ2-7,TGTGCCACCAGCAGAGACCTGACTAGCGGGAGTAAGTACGAGCAGTACTTC,CATSRDLTSGSKYEQYF